This TCR beta chain stems from a study of blood T cells in healthy people across ages. Study findings and constraints: More naive CD4+ cells and higher diversity marked long-lived donors relative to aged donors.

Worth noting for this clonotype: The antigen is undetermined.

CDR1 is MRHNA and CDR2 is SNTAGT in the germline V gene. The CDR3 length is 18 residues. Unmatched junction bases numbered 10, after V lost 0 bases and J lost 5 bases. Primed by a sample-barcoded 5' primer and a J-beta primer mix, a second PCR proceeded for 7 to 11 cycles. A single record per CDR3 protein comes from TCRdb applying MiXCR to the 5' RACE reads. The table has approximately 680,000 distinct CDR3 sequences, around 32% seen once. The TCR comes from a woman of 80 years or more in good health. Sequencing was done on a sample of blood. This rearrangement joins TRBV6-4 to TRBJ1-5; 10 bases line up with TRBD1. CDR3 in DNA: TGTGCCAGCAGTGACTCGATTCAGGACAGGGGGTTCGATCAGCCCCAGCATTTT. Translating it yields CASSDSIQDRGFDQPQHF.